The 3 T cell receptor beta chains presented below share a single source sample, sequenced in a study of blood T cell repertoires in COVID-19. TCRdb keeps only in-frame clones here, not all; method: immunoSEQ multiplex PCR. The profile shows some 380,000 clones, 90% of them singletons. The specimen was peripheral blood. The receptors stem from a man between 18 and 29 years old with active or convalescent COVID-19.

This clone was detected only a few times. The V call is TRBV2, the J call TRBJ1-2; D uncertain. V was pared by 3 bases and J by 0 bases, with 5 bases between. There are 13 residues in the CDR3. Germline CDR1 and CDR2: SNHLY and FYNNEI. This chain's CDR3 is CASSDFANYGYTF. Here the CDR3 DNA reads TGTGCCAGCAGTGACTTTGCTAACTATGGCTACACCTTC.

Written as DNA, the CDR3 is TGTGCCAGCAGCCCAAAGACGACAGCAAGCTACGAGCAGTACTTC. Its translation: CASSPKTTASYEQYF. V and J are TRBV7-9 and TRBJ2-7, with D perhaps TRBD1 (5 bases). CDR3 length: 15 amino acids. V shed 5 bases and J shed 3 bases, with 17 bases lying between them. Germline-derived CDR1 and CDR2 are SEHNR and FQNEAQ (reference sequence).

The chain uses TRBV29-1 and TRBJ2-7; D perhaps matches TRBD1 (5 bases). The CDR3 has 13 amino acids. Germline CDR1 and CDR2: SQVTM and ANQGSEA. V was trimmed by 3 bases and J by 0 bases, leaving 9 bases between them. This chain's CDR3 is CSVDDSSSYEQYF. The CDR3 DNA reads TGCAGCGTTGATGACAGCAGCTCCTACGAGCAGTACTTC.